This TCR beta chain was retrieved from a study of cytotoxic CD8 clonotypes in ibrutinib-treated CLL. Across the whole study: Mean per-sample yields comprised 255,043 productive templates and tens of thousands of productive rearrangements. General observations from the study: Clonality grew at ibrutinib response; at progression, it decreased back toward baseline. Relative to age-matched healthy donors, clonality at baseline was higher, and it tracked circulating CD8+ T-cell counts. Clonotypes that were public were uncommon, and they contracted or stayed stable on treatment.

Using immunoSEQ multiplex PCR, the repertoire was profiled, and TCRdb retains in-frame clones only, with some absent. The table shows about 27,000 clones, with about three quarters occurring only once. Comment on this clone: As yet, its antigen is unknown.

This CDR3 has 15 residues. The ends were cut back, 0 bases at V and 4 bases at J, with 12 bases in the middle. Per the germline V gene, CDR1 is SGHTA and CDR2 is FQGTGA. This clonotype originated in a human donor with chronic lymphocytic leukemia. Sequencing was performed on PBMCs, taken after 24 months of ibrutinib treatment. The chain employs TRBV7-3 and TRBJ1-1; D uncertain. The chain's CDR3 is CASSLTGGRGTEAFF. The CDR3 DNA reads as TGTGCCAGCAGCTTAACGGGAGGGCGAGGCACTGAAGCTTTCTTT.